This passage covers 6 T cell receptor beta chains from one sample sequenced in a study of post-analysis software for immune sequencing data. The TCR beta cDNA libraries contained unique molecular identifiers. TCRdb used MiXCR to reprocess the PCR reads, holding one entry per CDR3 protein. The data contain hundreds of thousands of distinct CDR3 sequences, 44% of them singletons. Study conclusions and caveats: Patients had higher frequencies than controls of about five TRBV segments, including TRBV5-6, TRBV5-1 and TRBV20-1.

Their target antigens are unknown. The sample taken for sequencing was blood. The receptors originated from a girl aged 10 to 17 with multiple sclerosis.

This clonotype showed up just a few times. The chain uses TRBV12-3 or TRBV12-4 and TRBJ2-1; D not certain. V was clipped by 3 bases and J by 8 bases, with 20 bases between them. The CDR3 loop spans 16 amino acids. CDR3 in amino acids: CASSFRSSVLSDEQFF. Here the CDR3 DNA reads TGTGCCAGCAGTTTTAGGAGTAGTGTTCTATCGGATGAGCAGTTCTTC.

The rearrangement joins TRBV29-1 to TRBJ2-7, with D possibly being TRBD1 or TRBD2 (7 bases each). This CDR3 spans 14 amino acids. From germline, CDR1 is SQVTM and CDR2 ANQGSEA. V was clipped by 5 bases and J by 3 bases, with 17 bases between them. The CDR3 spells CSVSAGQGGYEQYF. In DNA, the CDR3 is TGCAGCGTTTCAGCGGGGCAGGGGGGCTACGAGCAGTACTTC.

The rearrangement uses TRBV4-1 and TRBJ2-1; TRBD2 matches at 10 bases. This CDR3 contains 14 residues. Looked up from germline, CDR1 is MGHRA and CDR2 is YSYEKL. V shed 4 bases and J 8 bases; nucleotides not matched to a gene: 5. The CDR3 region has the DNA TGCGCCAGCAGCCGCCAAAGCGGGAGGGATGAGCAGTTCTTC. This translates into CASSRQSGRDEQFF.

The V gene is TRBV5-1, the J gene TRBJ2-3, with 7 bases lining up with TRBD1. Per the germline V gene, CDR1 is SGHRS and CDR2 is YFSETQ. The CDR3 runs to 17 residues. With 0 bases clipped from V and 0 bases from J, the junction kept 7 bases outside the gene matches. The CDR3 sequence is CASSLVRTGASTDTQYF. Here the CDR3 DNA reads TGCGCCAGCAGCTTGGTTCGGACAGGAGCTAGCACAGATACGCAGTATTTT. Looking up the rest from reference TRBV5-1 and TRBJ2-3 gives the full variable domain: KAGVTQTPRYLIKTRGQQVTLSCSPISGHRSVSWYQQTPGQGLQFLFEYFSETQRNKGNFPGRFSGRQFSNSRSEMNVSTLELGDSALYLCASSLVRTGASTDTQYFGPGTRLTVL.

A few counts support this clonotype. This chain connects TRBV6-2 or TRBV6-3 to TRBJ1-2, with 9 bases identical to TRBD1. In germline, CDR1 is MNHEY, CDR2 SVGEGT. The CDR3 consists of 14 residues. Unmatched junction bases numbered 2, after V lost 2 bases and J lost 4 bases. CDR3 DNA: TGTGCCAGCAGTTACCCGGGACAGGGCTATGGCTACACCTTC. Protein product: CASSYPGQGYGYTF.

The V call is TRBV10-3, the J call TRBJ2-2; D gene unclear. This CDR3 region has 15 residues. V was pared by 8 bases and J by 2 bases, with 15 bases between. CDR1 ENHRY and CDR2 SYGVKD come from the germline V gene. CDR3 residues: CAIRSDRTNTGELFF. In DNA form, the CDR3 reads TGTGCCATCCGCTCCGATAGGACCAACACCGGGGAGCTGTTTTTT.